What follows are 25 T cell receptor beta chains derived from one specimen sequenced in a study of T cell repertoires in cytomegalovirus infection. TCRdb processed the reads anew with MiXCR; each CDR3 protein has one entry. Found here are just under 500,000 distinct CDR3 sequences, roughly 34% of them singletons; the top ten hold 15% to 20%. No antigen has been identified for these receptors. Sequenced material: cultured PBMCs, taken from culture after CMV antigen stimulation. These receptors were collected from a human donor in good health (CMV status not recorded). Some clones in this sample may be carry-over from other donors' samples.

This clonotype was recorded many times. The chain links TRBV7-2 to TRBJ2-1, with 8 bases matching TRBD2. With V trimmed by 2 bases and J by 0 bases, 6 bases remained unmatched. Germline V gene lookup returns CDR1 SGHTA and CDR2 FQGNSA. This CDR3 has 17 residues. CDR3 DNA: TGTGCCAGCAGCTTATGGGGCGGGAGGCCCTCCTACAATGAGCAGTTCTTC. This sequence encodes CASSLWGGRPSYNEQFF.

The chain links TRBV18 to TRBJ2-3; no clear D gene. CDR3 size: 12 residues. Germline V gives CDR1 KGHSH, CDR2 LQKENI. Trimming shortened V by 4 bases and J by 5 bases, and 7 bases separated the two germline ends. CDR3 amino acids: CASSRYEDTQYF. CDR3 DNA: TGTGCCAGCTCACGCTATGAAGATACGCAGTATTTT.

This clonotype was observed many times. The chain uses TRBV7-8 and TRBJ1-5, with D hard to call. The CDR3 sequence is 14 residues long. V was clipped by 0 bases and J by 8 bases, with 11 bases between them. The germline gives CDR1 SGHVS, CDR2 FQNEAQ. CDR3 sequence reads: CASSLAPRREPQHF. Written as DNA, the CDR3 is TGTGCCAGCAGCTTAGCCCCGAGGAGGGAGCCCCAGCATTTT. Together with reference TRBV7-8 and TRBJ1-5, the CDR3 gives the full variable domain: GAGVSQSPRYKVAKRGQDVALRCDPISGHVSLFWYQQALGQGPEFLTYFQNEAQLDKSGLPSDRFFAERPEGSVSTLKIQRTQQEDSAVYLCASSLAPRREPQHFGDGTRLSIL.

V gene TRBV28 combines with J gene TRBJ2-3; 11 bases are shared with TRBD1. The junction had 4 bases not matched to a gene; V was cut back by 3 bases and J by 5 bases. The CDR3 spans 15 residues. Germline V CDR1 and CDR2: MDHEN, SYDVKM. The CDR3 region has the DNA TGTGCCAGCAGTTTTGGGGACAGGGGGATAGATACGCAGTATTTT. This encodes CASSFGDRGIDTQYF.

CDR3 coding DNA: TGTGCCAGCAGCCCCAACCCTAGGACAGATACGCAGTATTTT. Protein product: CASSPNPRTDTQYF. V is TRBV6-5 and J is TRBJ2-3; the D is unclear. Between the trimmed V and J ends, which lost 6 bases and 3 bases, there was a span of 13 bases. This CDR3 spans 14 amino acids. CDR1 is MNHEY and CDR2 is SVGAGI in the germline V gene.

The chain's CDR3 is CASSRGNSGNTIYF. The DNA for the CDR3 is TGTGCCAGTAGCAGGGGGAACTCTGGAAACACCATATATTTT. The chain recombines TRBV6-8 with TRBJ1-3; 7 positions match TRBD1. The CDR3 spans 14 residues. J was trimmed by 0 bases and V by 9 bases; bases with no gene match: 5. The germline V gene has CDR1 MNHGY and CDR2 SAAAGT.

The rearrangement links TRBV12-3 or TRBV12-4 to TRBJ1-5, with a possible D match to TRBD1 (5 bases). The CDR3 runs to 15 residues. V was pared by 6 bases and J by 3 bases, with 15 bases between. This CDR3 reads CASSKSSGVNQPQHF. The CDR3 DNA is TGTGCCAGCAGCAAGTCCTCGGGGGTCAATCAGCCCCAGCATTTT.

This chain joins TRBV30 and TRBJ2-3, with 8 bases fitting TRBD2. The CDR3 totals 15 residues. The V segment lost 5 bases and the J segment 6 bases; nucleotides outside the gene matches: 13. Germline CDR1 reads GTSNPN; CDR2 reads SVGIG (reference sequence). The CDR3 DNA reads as TGTGCCTGGGCCGACGTCGGGAGGGCTGGGGATACGCAGTATTTT. Translated, it gives CAWADVGRAGDTQYF.

This clonotype was recorded a few times. V gene TRBV7-6 combines with J gene TRBJ2-7, with 14 bases fitting TRBD2. The CDR3 runs 16 residues. Germline V gene lookup returns CDR1 SGHVS and CDR2 FNYEAQ. The V segment lost 5 bases and the J segment 1 base; nucleotides outside the gene matches: 4. CDR3 residues: CASSPGTSGSSYEQYF. In nucleotides, the CDR3 is TGTGCCAGCAGCCCGGGGACTAGCGGGAGTTCCTACGAGCAGTACTTC.

The chain is built from TRBV12-5 and TRBJ2-1; TRBD2 matches 7 bases. CDR1 is LGHNT, CDR2 FRNRAP, per germline. The CDR3 runs 16 residues. Trimming at V came to 4 bases and at J to 8 bases, leaving 14 bases not matched to a gene. The CDR3 DNA is TGTGCTAGTGGTTCCTCGCGGGAGCTTGGTAGGGATGAGCAGTTCTTC. It encodes CASGSSRELGRDEQFF.

There are a few counts of this clonotype. CDR3 DNA: TGTGCCAGCAGTTACAGCCTACAGGGGAAGACCTACGAGCAGTACTTC. It codes for CASSYSLQGKTYEQYF. The chain joins TRBV6-2 or TRBV6-3 to TRBJ2-7; 7 bases align to TRBD1. The ends lost 2 bases at V and 2 bases at J; junction bases unmatched: 9. Germline V gene sequence: CDR1 MNHEY, CDR2 SVGEGT. This CDR3 is 16 amino acids long.

Only a few counts were recorded for this clonotype. V gene TRBV7-6 combines with J gene TRBJ1-1; possible D gene TRBD1, 5 bases. This CDR3 has 13 amino acids. V shed 7 bases and J shed 4 bases, with 13 bases lying between them. Germline loops: CDR1 SGHVS, CDR2 FNYEAQ. The CDR3 DNA reads TGTGCCAGCACCTCGCCGGGGGGCACTGAAGCTTTCTTT. This codes for CASTSPGGTEAFF.

This clonotype was seen a few times. This chain joins TRBV6-2 or TRBV6-3 and TRBJ2-7, with D hard to call. The CDR3 has 12 amino acids. The V end was cut by 5 bases, the J end by 7 bases, with 12 bases between. Germline CDR1 and CDR2: MNHEY and SVGEGT. CDR3 DNA: TGTGCCAGCAGTCAAACACCCTGGGAGCAGTACGTC. It translates to CASSQTPWEQYV.

This clonotype showed up many times. J is TRBJ2-5 and V is TRBV7-2; D call uncertain. The CDR3 is made up of 13 amino acids. CDR1 and CDR2 from the germline V gene are SGHTA and FQGNSA. The V end lost 1 base, the J end lost 7 bases, and 10 bases lay between the germline ends. The CDR3 here is CASSLVLSGTQYF. Written as DNA, the CDR3 is TGTGCCAGCAGCTTAGTCCTCTCAGGGACCCAGTACTTC.

This clonotype was found many times. The chain recombines TRBV7-2 with TRBJ1-5; possible D gene TRBD1, 6 bases. The CDR3 spans 19 residues. Between the trimmed V and J ends, which lost 5 bases and 3 bases, there was a span of 26 bases. Germline V gene sequence: CDR1 SGHTA, CDR2 FQGNSA. CDR3 region: CASSLLTGLAASLNQPQHF. CDR3 coding DNA: TGTGCCAGCAGCCTACTTACAGGGCTGGCTGCCTCGCTCAATCAGCCCCAGCATTTT.

This clonotype occurred a few times. The chain combines TRBV4-2 with TRBJ2-6; no reliable D call. Trimming took off 5 bases at V and 0 bases at J, with 11 bases between the two ends. There are 16 residues in the CDR3. The germline gives CDR1 LGHNA, CDR2 YNFKEQ. The CDR3 sequence: CASSSDAPSGANVLTF. The CDR3 DNA follows: TGTGCCAGCAGCTCTGACGCACCCTCTGGGGCCAACGTCCTGACTTTC.

The chain has TRBV12-3 or TRBV12-4 and TRBJ1-2, with 10 bases that match TRBD1. The CDR3 is made up of 17 amino acids. The V and J ends lost 7 bases and 0 bases, in that order; junction bases with no gene match: 11. Written as DNA, the CDR3 is TGTGCCAGCACACCGGGGGACAGGGGCAAAGCTAACTATGGCTACACCTTC. Translated: CASTPGDRGKANYGYTF.

This clonotype was detected a few times. The chain employs TRBV6-2 or TRBV6-3 and TRBJ2-7; 9 bases fit TRBD2. The CDR3 length is 17 residues. CDR1 and CDR2 from the germline V gene are MNHEY and SVGEGT. V gave up 6 bases and J gave up 1 base; unmatched junction bases: 13. The CDR3: CASSPDLAGHSSYEQYF. The CDR3 region has the DNA TGTGCCAGCAGCCCAGATCTAGCGGGACACTCTTCCTACGAGCAGTACTTC.

This sequence joins TRBV4-3 and TRBJ2-1; the D gene is possibly TRBD2 (5 bases). The CDR3 has 15 residues. Germline assignment: CDR1 LGHNA and CDR2 YSLEER. Between the trimmed V and J ends, which lost 4 bases and 4 bases, there was a span of 14 bases. DNA for the CDR3: TGCGCCAGCAGCCTCCGCCATTCGGGGTACAATGAGCAGTTCTTC. Its protein product is CASSLRHSGYNEQFF.

The chain couples TRBV28 to TRBJ2-4; no clear D gene. In germline, CDR1 is MDHEN, CDR2 SYDVKM. The CDR3 extends over 12 amino acids. V dropped 7 bases and J dropped 6 bases, with 10 bases sitting between them. CDR3 nucleotides: TGTGCCAGCAAAGGACCGGTAAACATTCAGTACTTC. Translating it yields CASKGPVNIQYF.

J is TRBJ2-2 and V is TRBV11-1; tentatively, D is TRBD1 (5 bases). CDR1 and CDR2 (germline): SGHAT, FQDESV (reference sequence). This CDR3 has 13 amino acids. The V gene lost 7 bases and the J gene lost 4 bases, with 10 bases spanning the gap. DNA of the CDR3: TGTGCCAGCAAACCAGGGTCCACCGGGGAGCTGTTTTTT. As protein: CASKPGSTGELFF.

V gene TRBV7-8 combines with J gene TRBJ1-1, with D hard to call. V was pared by 6 bases and J by 2 bases, with 19 bases between. The germline V gene encodes CDR1 SGHVS and CDR2 FQNEAQ. The CDR3 sequence is 16 residues long. The CDR3 loop is CASSSGGSFSNTEAFF. CDR3 DNA: TGTGCCAGCAGTAGCGGAGGTTCCTTCTCCAACACTGAAGCTTTCTTT.

The J gene is TRBJ2-2, the V gene TRBV6-8; a possible D gene is TRBD1 (6 bases). Trimming took 5 bases from V and 5 from J, leaving 15 bases between them. Germline V gives CDR1 MNHGY, CDR2 SAAAGT. This CDR3 contains 15 residues. The CDR3 bases are TGTGCCAGCAGTGGCGACAGGTTATTGACCGGGGAGCTGTTTTTT. It translates to CASSGDRLLTGELFF.

CDR3 nucleotides: TGCAGTGCTAGAGTTATTGACAGGACTGCTTCGAACACTGAAGCTTTCTTT. This encodes CSARVIDRTASNTEAFF. The V call is TRBV20-1, the J call TRBJ1-1; D is perhaps TRBD1 (6 bases). Per germline, CDR1 DFQATT and CDR2 SNEGSKA (reference sequence). The CDR3 runs 17 residues. Trimming pared 1 base from V and 1 base from J, leaving 19 bases between.

This clonotype has at least ten counts. In DNA, the CDR3 is TGTGCCAGCAAGGTGGGAAGCACAGATACGCAGTATTTT. Amino acid sequence: CASKVGSTDTQYF. V and J are TRBV7-2 and TRBJ2-3; no clear D. V shed 7 bases and J shed 0 bases, with 8 bases lying between them. This CDR3 region has 13 residues. Germline V gene data show CDR1 as SGHTA and CDR2 as FQGNSA.